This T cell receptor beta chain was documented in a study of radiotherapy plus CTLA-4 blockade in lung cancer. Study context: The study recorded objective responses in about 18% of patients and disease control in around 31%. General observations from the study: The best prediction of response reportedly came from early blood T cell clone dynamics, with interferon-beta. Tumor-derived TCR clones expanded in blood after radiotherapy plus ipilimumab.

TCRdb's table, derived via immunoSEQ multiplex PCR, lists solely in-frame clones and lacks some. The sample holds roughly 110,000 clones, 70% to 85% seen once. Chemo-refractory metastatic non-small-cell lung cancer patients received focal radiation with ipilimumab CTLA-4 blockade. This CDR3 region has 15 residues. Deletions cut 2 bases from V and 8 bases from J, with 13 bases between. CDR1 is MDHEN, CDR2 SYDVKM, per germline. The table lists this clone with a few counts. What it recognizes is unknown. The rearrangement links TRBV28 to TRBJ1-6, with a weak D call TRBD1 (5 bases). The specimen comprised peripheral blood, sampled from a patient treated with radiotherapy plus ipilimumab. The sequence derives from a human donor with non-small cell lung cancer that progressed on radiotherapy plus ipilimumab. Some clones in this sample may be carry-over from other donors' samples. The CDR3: CASSLAGSGDSPLHF. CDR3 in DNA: TGTGCCAGCAGTTTAGCAGGGTCCGGGGATTCACCCCTCCACTTT.